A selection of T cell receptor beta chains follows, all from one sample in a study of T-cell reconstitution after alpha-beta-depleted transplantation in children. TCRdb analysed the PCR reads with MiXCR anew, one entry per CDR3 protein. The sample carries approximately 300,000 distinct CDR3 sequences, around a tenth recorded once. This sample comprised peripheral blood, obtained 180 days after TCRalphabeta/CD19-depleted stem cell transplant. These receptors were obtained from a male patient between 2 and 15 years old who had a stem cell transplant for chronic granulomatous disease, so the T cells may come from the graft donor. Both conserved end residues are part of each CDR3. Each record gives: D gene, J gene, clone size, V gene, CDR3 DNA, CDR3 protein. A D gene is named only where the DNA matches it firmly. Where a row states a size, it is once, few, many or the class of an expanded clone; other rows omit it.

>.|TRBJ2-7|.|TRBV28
TGTGCCATGGGCCCCGGGCTCCCCTGCGAGCAGTACTTC
CAMGPGLPCEQYF
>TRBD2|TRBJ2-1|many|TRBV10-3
TGTGCCATCAGTGAGGCCCTAGCGGGAGACAACAATGAGCAGTTCTTC
CAISEALAGDNNEQFF
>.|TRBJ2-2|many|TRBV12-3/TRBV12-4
TGTGCCAGCAGTTACCCCAGGGGGAACACCGGGGAGCTGTTTTTT
CASSYPRGNTGELFF
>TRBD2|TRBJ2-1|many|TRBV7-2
TGTGCCAGCAGCGAAAGAGCTGGGAGGGCCTTCTATGAGCAGTTCTTC
CASSERAGRAFYEQFF
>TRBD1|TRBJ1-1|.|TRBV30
TGTGCCTGGTTAAAACCGCACACAGGGGAAACTGAAGCTTTCTTT
CAWLKPHTGETEAFF
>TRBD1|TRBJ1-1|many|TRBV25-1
TGTGCCAGCAGTGAATCGGACAGGGGGAACACTGAAGCTTTCTTT
CASSESDRGNTEAFF
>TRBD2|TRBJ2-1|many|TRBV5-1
TGCGCCAGCAGCCGCGGGACTAGCGGAACCTCCTACAATGAGCAGTTCTTC
CASSRGTSGTSYNEQFF
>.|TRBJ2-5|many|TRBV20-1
TGCAGTGCGCCAGTCGCGGAGGAGACCCAGTACTTC
CSAPVAEETQYF
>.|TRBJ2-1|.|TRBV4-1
TGCGCCAGCAGCCAAGATGATCGGATAGCGTGGGATGAGCAGTTCTTC
CASSQDDRIAWDEQFF
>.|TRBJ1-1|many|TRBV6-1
TGTGCCAGCCGGCCGGGACGGTCGAACACTGAAGCTTTCTTT
CASRPGRSNTEAFF
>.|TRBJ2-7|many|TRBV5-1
TGCGCCAGCAGCTTGGAGGGTTGGCGCCGGCAATTC
CASSLEGWRRQF
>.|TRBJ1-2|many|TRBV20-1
TGCAGTGCCGCGAAGGGACTTGATGGCTACACCTTC
CSAAKGLDGYTF
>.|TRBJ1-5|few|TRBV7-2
TGTGCCAGCAGCTTCAGGGGACGCAATCAGCCCCAGCATTTT
CASSFRGRNQPQHF
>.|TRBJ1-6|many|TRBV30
TGTGCCTGGAGTGCTAATTCACCCCTCCACTTT
CAWSANSPLHF
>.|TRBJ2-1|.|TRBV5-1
TGCGCCAGCAGCTTGGTTGTGGGGGGAGGCGTCCCCTACAATGAGCAGTTCTTC
CASSLVVGGGVPYNEQFF
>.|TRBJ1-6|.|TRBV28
TGTGCCAGCAGTTGGGTCCGTCGGGGCGCAAATAATTCACCCCTCCACTTT
CASSWVRRGANNSPLHF
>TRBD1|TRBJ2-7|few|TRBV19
TGTGCCAGTAGTAAATTCCCCTCCGGTGGGACAGGCTCCTACGAGCAGTACTTC
CASSKFPSGGTGSYEQYF
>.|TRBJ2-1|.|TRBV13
TGTGCCAGCAGCTTACGGCAGGGGAATAAGTTCTTC
CASSLRQGNKFF
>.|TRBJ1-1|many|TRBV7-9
TGTGCCAGCAGCCCAGTTGGGCAGGGGAACACTGAAGCTTTCTTT
CASSPVGQGNTEAFF
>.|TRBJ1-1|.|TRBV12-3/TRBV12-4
TGTGCCAGCAGCCCATCCTGGGGGGCTGGGAACACTGAAGCTTTCTTT
CASSPSWGAGNTEAFF
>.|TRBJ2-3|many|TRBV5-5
TGTGCCAGCAGCCTTGTAGCCCGGAGCACAGATACGCAGTATTTT
CASSLVARSTDTQYF
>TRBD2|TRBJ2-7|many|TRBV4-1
TGCGCCAGCAAACGACTAGCGGGATTCTACGAGCAGTACTTC
CASKRLAGFYEQYF
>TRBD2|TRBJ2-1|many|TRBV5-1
TGCGCCAGCAGCTTGACCCTAGCGGGAGGTGGCAATGAGCAGTTCTTC
CASSLTLAGGGNEQFF
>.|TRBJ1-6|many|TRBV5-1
TGCGCCAGCAGTTCAGTTTATAATTCACCCCTCCACTTT
CASSSVYNSPLHF
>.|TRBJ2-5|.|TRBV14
TGTGCCAGCAGCCAACCGGCAAGCGCCAACCAAGAGACCCAGTACTTC
CASSQPASANQETQYF
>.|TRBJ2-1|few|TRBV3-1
TGTGCCACCTGCCAACCAGGTCTACGACGCAATGAGCAGTTCTTC
CATCQPGLRRNEQFF
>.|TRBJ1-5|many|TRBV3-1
TGTGCCAGCAGCCCAGAGACAGGTGGACAGCCCCAGCATTTT
CASSPETGGQPQHF
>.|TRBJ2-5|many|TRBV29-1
TGCAGCGTGCGACTAGTTTTAAGGGAGACCCAGTACTTC
CSVRLVLRETQYF
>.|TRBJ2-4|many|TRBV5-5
TGTGCCAGCAGCTCGGACAAGGAGATGGTGTTGCCCCTAGCCAAAAACATTCAGTACTTC
CASSSDKEMVLPLAKNIQYF
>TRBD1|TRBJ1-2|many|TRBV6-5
TGTGCCAGCAGTTACACACCCGGGACAGCCCACTATGGCTACACCTTC
CASSYTPGTAHYGYTF
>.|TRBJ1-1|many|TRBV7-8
TGTGCCAGCAGCTTGTTGGCCTTGAACACTGAAGCTTTCTTT
CASSLLALNTEAFF
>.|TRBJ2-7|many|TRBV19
TGTGCCAGTAGTATAGCCCGGGGGCGCACCTACGAGCAGTACTTC
CASSIARGRTYEQYF
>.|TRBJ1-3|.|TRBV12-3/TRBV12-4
TGTGCCAGCAGTGACGACGGGACCAGGAAAACCATATATTTT
CASSDDGTRKTIYF
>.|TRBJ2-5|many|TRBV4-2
TGTGCCAGCAGCCAAGATTGGCCGGACCAAGAGACCCAGTACTTC
CASSQDWPDQETQYF
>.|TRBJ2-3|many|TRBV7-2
TGTGCCAGCAGCTTGACTCACACAGATACGCAGTATTTT
CASSLTHTDTQYF
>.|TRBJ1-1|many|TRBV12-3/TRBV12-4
TGTGCCAGTACTGTGAGGGGCACTGAAGCTTTCTTT
CASTVRGTEAFF
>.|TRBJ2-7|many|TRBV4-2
TGTGCCAGCAGCCCAAGAGAGGCGGGAACTGACGAGCAGTACTTC
CASSPREAGTDEQYF
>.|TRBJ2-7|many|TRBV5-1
TGCGCCAGCAAGGACGGTTCCTACGAGCAGTACTTC
CASKDGSYEQYF
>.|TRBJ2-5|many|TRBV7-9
TGTGCCAGCAGACAGGACCAAGAGACCCAGTACTTC
CASRQDQETQYF
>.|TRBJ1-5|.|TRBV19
TGTGCCAGTAGTATATCTATCCTCGTCCTTCGGGATCTTATCATTCTGCGGCCCCAGCATTTT
CASSISILVLRDLIILRPQHF
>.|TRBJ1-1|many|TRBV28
TGTGCCAGCAGTTTAGTCAGCCAGGAAGCTTTCTTT
CASSLVSQEAFF
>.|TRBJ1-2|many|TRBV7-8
TGTGCCAGCACCTCGGTGGGGGGCTATGGCTACACCTTC
CASTSVGGYGYTF
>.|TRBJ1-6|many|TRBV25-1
TGTGCCAGCACCCCTCTCGTCCCTAATTCACCCCTCCACTTT
CASTPLVPNSPLHF
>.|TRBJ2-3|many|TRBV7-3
TGTGCCAGCAGCTCCATAGGGGCCCTAAGCACAGATACGCAGTATTTT
CASSSIGALSTDTQYF
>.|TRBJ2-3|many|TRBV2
TGTGCCAGCAGGGGGGACCTGCAGTATTTT
CASRGDLQYF
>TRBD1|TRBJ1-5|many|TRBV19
TGTGCCAGTATTCGGACAGGGGGGAATCAGCCCCAGCATTTT
CASIRTGGNQPQHF
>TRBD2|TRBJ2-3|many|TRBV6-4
TGTGCCAGCAGTGGGATGGCGGGAGAAAGAGATACGCAGTATTTT
CASSGMAGERDTQYF
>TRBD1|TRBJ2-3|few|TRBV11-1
TGTGCCAGCACCGGACAGGGTGGAGTGTCAGATACGCAGTATTTT
CASTGQGGVSDTQYF
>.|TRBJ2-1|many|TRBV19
TGTGCCAGTAGTATAGGTGAGCGGGCCAATGAGCAGTTCTTC
CASSIGERANEQFF
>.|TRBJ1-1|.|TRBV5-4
TGTGCCAGCAGCTTGGAAAGGGAGTTTATGAACACTGAAGCTTTCTTT
CASSLEREFMNTEAFF
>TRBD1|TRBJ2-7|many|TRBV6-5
TGTGCCAGCAGTTACTCGAGTCAGGGGGTCTACGAGCAGTACTTC
CASSYSSQGVYEQYF
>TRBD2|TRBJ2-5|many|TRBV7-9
TGTGCCAGCTGGGGGACTAGCGGGACCCAAGAGACCCAGTACTTC
CASWGTSGTQETQYF
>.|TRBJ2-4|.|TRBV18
TGTGCCAGCTCACCGGAGGGGATAGCCAAAAACATTCAGTACTTC
CASSPEGIAKNIQYF
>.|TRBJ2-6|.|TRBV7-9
TGTGCCAGCAGCTCCGGACTGTGGGGGGCCAACGTCCTGACTTTC
CASSSGLWGANVLTF
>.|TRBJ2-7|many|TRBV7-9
TGTGCCAGCAGCCCCGTGGGCACTTCCTACGAGCAGTACTTC
CASSPVGTSYEQYF
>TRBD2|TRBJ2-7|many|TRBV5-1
TGCGCCAGCAGCTTGGCCAAGGGAGGACTAGCGGCGGCCTCCTACGAGCAGTACTTC
CASSLAKGGLAAASYEQYF
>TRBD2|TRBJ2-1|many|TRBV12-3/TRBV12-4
TGTGCCAGCGCCTGGCGGGGGACCTACAATGAGCAGTTCTTC
CASAWRGTYNEQFF